This paragraph reports one T cell receptor beta chain. Its antigen is still unknown. Time point denoted: inflamed ileum from the surgical specimen. V lost 2 bases to trimming and J lost 7 bases, with 15 bases between them. Germline-derived CDR1 and CDR2 are SGHRS and YFSETQ. This CDR3 has 14 residues. Only in-frame clones appear in the TCRdb table, and some are missing; sequencing was by immunoSEQ multiplex PCR. The repertoire includes about 18,000 clones, 75% to 80% of them detected once, and around 4.2% sits in the top ten. The entry originates in a study of T cell repertoires in ileal Crohn's disease. Points from the study as a whole: Every patient over 26.8% clonality showed endoscopic recurrence.

The sequence came from an adult with Crohn's disease. The sample taken for sequencing was ileal tissue. V and J are TRBV5-1 and TRBJ1-2; the D is unclear. CDR3 in DNA: TGCGCCAGCAGCTTAGCAGGCAGCGGGATTGGCTACACCTTC. The encoded protein is CASSLAGSGIGYTF.